These 2 T cell receptor beta chains originate from one sample sequenced in a study of neurological immune-mediated disorders. MiXCR, run by TCRdb on the 5' RACE reads, gives a single entry per CDR3 protein. The data show tens of thousands of distinct CDR3 sequences, with 2.5% seen just once and nearly 2.5% held by the top ten. The sample was PBMCs. Receptor source: a man over 45 with multiple sclerosis.

This clonotype occurred many times. V gene TRBV12-3 or TRBV12-4 combines with J gene TRBJ2-3; 11 bases line up with TRBD2. The CDR3 length is 16 residues. With V trimmed by 3 bases and J by 2 bases, 4 bases remained unmatched. CDR3 DNA: TGTGCCAGCAGTTTCGGGACTAGCGGATTCACAGATACGCAGTATTTT. This gives the protein CASSFGTSGFTDTQYF.

This clonotype was detected ten times or more. The rearrangement joins TRBV5-1 to TRBJ2-1; either TRBD1 or TRBD2 may supply D (5 bases each). The length of the CDR3 is 14 residues. V was clipped by 3 bases and J by 6 bases, with 13 bases between them. CDR1 is SGHRS and CDR2 is YFSETQ in the germline V gene. The CDR3 DNA follows: TGCGCCAGCAGCTGGGGACCGAATGTCAATGAGCAGTTCTTC. Its protein product is CASSWGPNVNEQFF.